This T cell receptor (beta chain) was identified in a study of CD8+ T cells in alopecia areata. TCR sequencing used cDNA made by reverse transcription of extracted RNA. Sequenced by immunoSEQ multiplex PCR; TCRdb stores in-frame clones only, minus some. In the table there are some 180,000 clones, 40% to 65% of which are singletons. V lost 1 base, J lost 6 bases, and 6 bases lay in between. This CDR3 has 12 residues. Germline V gene lookup returns CDR1 PRHDT and CDR2 FYEKMQ (reference sequence). The sample's treatment: oral pan-JAK inhibitor, 5-10 mg twice daily. The chain combines TRBV13 with TRBJ1-2, with D perhaps TRBD1 (5 bases). This clonotype originated in a human donor with alopecia areata. Sample: CD8+ T cells sorted from blood, taken at roughly week 53, from a patient treated with tofacitinib. The CDR3 loop reads CASSLARDGYTF. In DNA, the CDR3 is TGTGCCAGCAGCTTAGCCAGGGATGGCTACACCTTC.